This TCR beta chain was profiled in a study of blood T cells in healthy people across ages. There are a few counts of this clonotype. Trimming shortened V by 6 bases and J by 3 bases, and 11 bases separated the two germline ends. Germline loops: CDR1 MNHEY, CDR2 SVGEGT. The CDR3 is 13 residues long. A second PCR, run for roughly 7 to 12 cycles, used a sample-barcoded 5' primer plus a J-beta primer mix. Each TCR beta cDNA got a 12-nucleotide random molecular identifier. Via MiXCR, TCRdb re-called the 5' RACE reads, giving one row per CDR3 protein. The sample lists some 1,800,000 distinct CDR3 sequences, around 42% occurring once.

This TCR was recovered from a human donor in good health. The chain employs TRBV6-2 or TRBV6-3 and TRBJ1-2, with D maybe TRBD1 (5 bases). Sequenced material: blood. The CDR3 DNA sequence: TGTGCCAGCAGCCCCAGGGTTGACTATGGCTACACCTTC. As protein: CASSPRVDYGYTF.